Shown below are 5 T cell receptor beta chains from a single sample sequenced in a study of graft-versus-host responses after intestinal transplantation. Some clones are missing from TCRdb's copy, which holds only in-frame ones; the method was immunoSEQ multiplex PCR. The data contain 130,000 to 150,000 clones, roughly 91% of them singletons. No antigen has been assigned to these receptors. This specimen was unstimulated CD4+ T cells sorted from spleen or lymph node cells, taken before intestinal transplant. Source of these receptors: a human donor who received an intestinal transplant.

The chain is built from TRBV21-1 and TRBJ1-2; the D segment call TRBD1 is taken from the table without a DNA check. TRBV21-1 is noted as a pseudogene. The CDR3 has 19 residues. The CDR3 nucleotides are TGTGCCAGAATCCCCAATCCGGGACAGGGGCCACCCCAGCGAACTGGCTACACCTTC. It yields the protein CARIPNPGQGPPQRTGYTF.

Notes on this clone: The sample has other DNA sequences that encode this CDR3 too. The chain carries TRBV19 and TRBJ2-5; D remains unclear. The CDR3 runs 12 residues. Trimming took 1 base from V and 2 from J, leaving 2 bases between them. Looked up from germline, CDR1 is LNHDA and CDR2 is SQIVND (reference sequence). DNA for the CDR3: TGTGCCAGTAGTATAGGGCAAGAGACCCAGTACTTC. This translates into CASSIGQETQYF.

V usage is TRBV27 and J usage is TRBJ2-7; 9 nucleotides match TRBD1. Trimming removed 4 bases from V and 7 bases from J; junction bases left unmatched: 11. Germline-derived CDR1 and CDR2 are MNHEY and SMNVEV (reference sequence). This CDR3 is 15 amino acids long. In nucleotides, the CDR3 is TGTGCCAGCAGTTCGGCGGGACAGGGTTGGAGGGAGCAGTACTTC. Protein sequence: CASSSAGQGWREQYF.

The chain links TRBV6-6 to TRBJ2-7, with 9 positions matching TRBD2. The germline V gene encodes CDR1 MNHNY and CDR2 SVGAGI (reference sequence). The CDR3 runs 14 residues. Trimming cost V 2 bases and J 5 bases; bases outside gene matches: 4. CDR3 nucleotide sequence: TGTGCCAGCAGTTACGTCGGACTAGCGCACGAGCAGTACTTC. Translating it yields CASSYVGLAHEQYF.

The chain links TRBV29-1 to TRBJ2-1; the D gene is possibly TRBD2 (7 bases). There are 13 residues in the CDR3. Trimming stripped 6 bases from V and 6 bases from J, with 15 bases between. The germline V gene has CDR1 SQVTM and CDR2 ANQGSEA. The CDR3 DNA follows: TGCAGCGTGAAACGGGGGGCCGGCAATGAGCAGTTCTTC. It encodes CSVKRGAGNEQFF.